Shown below are 21 T cell receptor beta chains from a single sample sequenced in a study of cytomegalovirus exposure and HLA in healthy donors. With 60 Vbeta and 13 Jbeta primers, the PCR was carried out. Only in-frame clones appear in the TCRdb table, and some are missing; sequencing was by immunoSEQ multiplex PCR. The sample has roughly 200,000 clones, more than 60% seen once. The sample comprised PBMCs. These receptors came from a woman younger than 45 in good health and CMV-seropositive.

Worth noting for this clone: The germline gene is not matched at one end of the junction; a read error may be the cause. J is TRBJ2-1 and V is TRBV5-4; 7 bases are shared with TRBD2. The CDR3 has 12 residues. CDR1 is SGHNT, CDR2 YYREEE, per germline (reference sequence). Here the CDR3 reads CASSDSSAGEVF. As DNA, the CDR3 is TGTGCCAGCAGCGATAGTTCCGCGGGAGAAGTCTTC.

V gene TRBV7-9 combines with J gene TRBJ2-7; D is unclear. V was clipped by 5 bases and J by 2 bases, with 10 bases between them. The CDR3 length is 13 residues. Germline V lookup: CDR1 SEHNR, CDR2 FQNEAQ (reference sequence). CDR3: CASSPTVTYEQYF. In DNA, the CDR3 is TGTGCCAGCAGCCCGACTGTAACCTACGAGCAGTACTTC.

The CDR3 DNA is TGTGCCAGCAGCTTGGGGGCAACGGGCAATCAGCCCCAGCATTTT. Translating gives CASSLGATGNQPQHF. The chain is built from TRBV9 and TRBJ1-5; weak D call: TRBD1 (6 bases). This CDR3 is built from 15 residues. From germline, CDR1 is SGDLS and CDR2 YYNGEE. V gave up 4 bases and J gave up 2 bases, with 13 bases separating them.

This chain joins TRBV4-3 and TRBJ2-6; tentatively, D is TRBD2 (6 bases). V was clipped by 4 bases and J by 0 bases, with 13 bases between them. The CDR3 loop spans 17 amino acids. Germline V gives CDR1 LGHNA, CDR2 YSLEER. The CDR3 spells CASSPRIADSGANVLTF. In DNA, the CDR3 is TGCGCCAGCAGCCCACGAATAGCGGACTCTGGGGCCAACGTCCTGACTTTC.

The chain combines TRBV7-3 with TRBJ2-1, with 7 nucleotides matching TRBD1. Trimming cost V 7 bases and J 0 bases; bases outside gene matches: 12. Germline V gives CDR1 SGHTA, CDR2 FQGTGA. The CDR3 consists of 17 residues. The CDR3 coding sequence is TGTGCCAGCACCCTCGGTAGGGGGCCTAGCTCCTACAATGAGCAGTTCTTC. It encodes CASTLGRGPSSYNEQFF. Full variable domain (missing parts from reference TRBV7-3 and TRBJ2-1): GAGVSQTPSNKVTEKGKYVELRCDPISGHTALYWYRQSLGQGPEFLIYFQGTGAADDSGLPNDRFFAVRPEGSVSTLKIQRTERGDSAVYLCASTLGRGPSSYNEQFFGPGTRLTVL.

This clone was observed once. V is TRBV7-6 and J is TRBJ2-3; D remains unclear. Trimming left V 5 bases short and J 8 bases short, with 11 bases between. The CDR3 length is 12 residues. Germline CDR1 reads SGHVS; CDR2 reads FNYEAQ. CDR3 residues: CASSIIPGTQYF. The CDR3 DNA reads as TGTGCCAGCAGCATAATCCCCGGTACGCAGTATTTT.

The V call is TRBV18, the J call TRBJ1-6; D perhaps matches TRBD1 (6 bases). The CDR3 contains 15 residues. V was cut by 1 base and J by 5 bases, with 9 bases left in between. The germline CDR1 and CDR2 sequences are KGHSH and LQKENI. CDR3 sequence: CASSPLTGHNSPLHF. CDR3 DNA: TGTGCCAGCTCACCACTAACAGGGCATAATTCACCCCTCCACTTT. The full variable domain, in which reference TRBV18 and TRBJ1-6 provide the parts outside the CDR3, is NAGVMQNPRHLVRRRGQEARLRCSPMKGHSHVYWYRQLPEEGLKFMVYLQKENIIDESGMPKERFSAEFPKEGPSILRIQQVVRGDSAAYFCASSPLTGHNSPLHFGNGTRLTVT.

V and J are TRBV5-4 and TRBJ2-1; 8 bases agree with TRBD1. CDR3 length: 14 amino acids. In germline, CDR1 is SGHNT, CDR2 YYREEE (reference sequence). The V segment lost 0 bases and the J segment 4 bases; nucleotides outside the gene matches: 0. In DNA, the CDR3 is TGTGCCAGCAGCTTGGGACAGGGGTACAATGAGCAGTTCTTC. It specifies CASSLGQGYNEQFF.

The gene calls are TRBV1 and TRBJ1-5. TRBV1 represents a pseudogene. The CDR3 has 13 amino acids. CDR3 DNA sequence: TGCACCAGTGCGGCTGGGGGGAACCAGCCCCAGCATTTT. It codes for CTSAAGGNQPQHF.

Only a few counts were recorded for this clone. V and J are TRBV7-2 and TRBJ1-4, with D perhaps matching TRBD1 (5 bases). V was shortened by 1 base and J by 7 bases, with 13 bases between the two germline ends. This CDR3 comprises 15 residues. CDR1 and CDR2 from the germline V gene are SGHTA and FQGNSA. CDR3 in DNA: TGTGCCAGCAGCTTAGGGGGGGGAAGGGGTGAAAAACTGTTTTTT. It yields the protein CASSLGGGRGEKLFF.

This clone has more than one count but fewer than ten. This chain links TRBV7-8 with TRBJ1-6; D may be TRBD1 (6 bases). This CDR3 comprises 13 residues. Germline assignment: CDR1 SGHVS and CDR2 FQNEAQ. V was trimmed by 5 bases and J by 7 bases, leaving 9 bases between them. The CDR3 DNA reads TGTGCCAGCAGCCTACAGGGAAATTCACCCCTCCACTTT. The encoded protein is CASSLQGNSPLHF.

The rearrangement links TRBV4-3 to TRBJ2-1, with D tentatively TRBD2 (5 bases). Germline CDR1 is LGHNA and CDR2 is YSLEER. CDR3 size: 15 residues. Deletions cut 5 bases from V and 3 bases from J, with 14 bases between. The DNA for the CDR3 is TGCGCCAGCAGCTACGGACTTGAGCTCTACAATGAGCAGTTCTTC. It yields the protein CASSYGLELYNEQFF.

The chain carries TRBV5-6 and TRBJ2-5; D may be TRBD1 (7 bases). CDR3 size: 15 residues. Per the germline V gene, CDR1 is SGHDT and CDR2 is YYEEEE. V lost 3 bases, J lost 0 bases, and 12 bases lay in between. CDR3 sequence (DNA): TGTGCCAGCAGCTCGACAGGGAGGTACCAAGAGACCCAGTACTTC. It translates to CASSSTGRYQETQYF.

The chain is built from TRBV19 and TRBJ2-2; perhaps TRBD1 as D (5 bases). Germline values: CDR1 LNHDA, CDR2 SQIVND (reference sequence). Trimming pared 2 bases from V and 8 bases from J, leaving 9 bases between. CDR3 size: 13 residues. Written as DNA, the CDR3 is TGTGCCAGTAGTATAAGGGGAAGAGGGGAGCTGTTTTTT. Translated: CASSIRGRGELFF.

The V and J genes are TRBV18 and TRBJ2-7; TRBD1 agrees at 7 bases. This CDR3 has 14 residues. CDR1 is KGHSH, CDR2 LQKENI, per germline. After removal of 2 bases from V and 2 bases from J, the junction contained 3 bases not matched to a gene. For the CDR3, the DNA is TGTGCCAGCTCACCAGAGAGGGGGCCCTACGAGCAGTACTTC. This codes for CASSPERGPYEQYF.

This chain connects TRBV19 to TRBJ2-4; TRBD1 might be the D (6 bases). The ends were cut back, 6 bases at V and 9 bases at J, with 15 bases in the middle. The CDR3 consists of 13 residues. Germline CDR1 and CDR2: LNHDA and SQIVND (reference sequence). CDR3 amino acids: CASSLQGIGIQYF. In nucleotides, the CDR3 is TGTGCCAGTAGCCTTCAGGGGATCGGCATTCAGTACTTC. The full variable domain, in which reference TRBV19 and TRBJ2-4 provide the parts outside the CDR3, is DGGITQSPKYLFRKEGQNVTLSCEQNLNHDAMYWYRQDPGQGLRLIYYSQIVNDFQKGDIAEGYSVSREKKESFPLTVTSAQKNPTAFYLCASSLQGIGIQYFGAGTRLSVL.

This chain links TRBV18 with TRBJ2-1; 11 bases match TRBD1. The junction had 6 bases not matched to a gene; V was cut back by 4 bases and J by 7 bases. Germline CDR1 and CDR2: KGHSH and LQKENI. The CDR3 runs 15 residues. Here the CDR3 DNA reads TGTGCCAGCTCACTCTCGGACAGGGGGCGGAATGAGCAGTTCTTC. It yields the protein CASSLSDRGRNEQFF.

V and J are TRBV4-2 and TRBJ1-3; 8 bases map to TRBD1. This CDR3 region has 15 residues. Trimming cost V 4 bases and J 2 bases; bases outside gene matches: 4. The germline V gene has CDR1 LGHNA and CDR2 YNFKEQ. This chain's CDR3 is CASSPQGATGNTIYF. In DNA form, the CDR3 reads TGTGCCAGCAGCCCCCAGGGGGCCACTGGAAACACCATATATTTT.

A single count supports this clone. The rearrangement links TRBV7-2 to TRBJ2-1; D might be TRBD2 (5 bases). CDR1 is SGHTA and CDR2 is FQGNSA in the germline V gene. The V end lost 0 bases, the J end lost 5 bases, and 11 bases lay between the germline ends. The CDR3 loop spans 15 amino acids. The CDR3 spells CASSLASLANNEQFF. The CDR3 coding sequence is TGTGCCAGCAGCTTAGCGTCCCTAGCTAACAATGAGCAGTTCTTC. Full variable domain (rest looked up from reference TRBV7-2 and TRBJ2-1): GAGVSQSPSNKVTEKGKDVELRCDPISGHTALYWYRQSLGQGLEFLIYFQGNSAPDKSGLPSDRFSAERTGGSVSTLTIQRTQQEDSAVYLCASSLASLANNEQFFGPGTRLTVL.

The gene calls are TRBV6-4 and TRBJ2-5, with D tentatively TRBD2 (5 bases). Germline values: CDR1 MRHNA, CDR2 SNTAGT. The CDR3 loop spans 15 amino acids. V lost 0 bases and J lost 5, with 13 bases in between. CDR3 sequence (DNA): TGTGCCAGCAGTGACTCCCCTAGCCCATGGGAGACCCAGTACTTC. This translates into CASSDSPSPWETQYF.

The gene calls are TRBV7-2 and TRBJ2-5; TRBD2 is a possible D gene (7 bases). Looked up from germline, CDR1 is SGHTA and CDR2 is FQGNSA. This CDR3 has 14 amino acids. V dropped 5 bases and J dropped 5 bases, with 15 bases sitting between them. CDR3 loop: CASSRHRGGETQYF. The CDR3 region has the DNA TGTGCCAGCAGCCGTCATAGGGGGGGGGAGACCCAGTACTTC.